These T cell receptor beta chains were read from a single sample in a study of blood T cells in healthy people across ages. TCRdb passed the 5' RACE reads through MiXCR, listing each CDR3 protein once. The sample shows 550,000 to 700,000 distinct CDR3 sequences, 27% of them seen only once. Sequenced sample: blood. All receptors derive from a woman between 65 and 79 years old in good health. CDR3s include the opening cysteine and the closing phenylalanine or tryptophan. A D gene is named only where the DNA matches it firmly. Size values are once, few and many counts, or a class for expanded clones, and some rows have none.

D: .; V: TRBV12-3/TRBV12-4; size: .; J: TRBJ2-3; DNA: TGTGCCAGCAGTTTAGGGATGTCTACTTTCACAGATACGCAGTATTTT; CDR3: CASSLGMSTFTDTQYF
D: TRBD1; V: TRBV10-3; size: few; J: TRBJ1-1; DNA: TGTGCCATCGGTTCGGGACAGCTTTACATGAACACTGAAGCTTTCTTT; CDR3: CAIGSGQLYMNTEAFF
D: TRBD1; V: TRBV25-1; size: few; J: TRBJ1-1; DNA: TGTGCCAGCAGTAAAAGACAGGGCGGGACTGAAGCTTTCTTT; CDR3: CASSKRQGGTEAFF
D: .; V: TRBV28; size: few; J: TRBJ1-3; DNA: TGTGCCAGCAGTTCTAATTGGGACACCATATATTTT; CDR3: CASSSNWDTIYF
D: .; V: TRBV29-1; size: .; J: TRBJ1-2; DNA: TGCAGCGTTGGTCTGGGGACGGAGCGAGGCTACACCTTC; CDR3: CSVGLGTERGYTF
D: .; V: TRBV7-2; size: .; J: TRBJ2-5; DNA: TGTGCCAACAGCTTAGAAATTAAGCAGTACTTC; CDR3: CANSLEIKQYF
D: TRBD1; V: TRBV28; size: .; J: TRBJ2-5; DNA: TGTGCCAGCAGTCCCTCCGGGACAGCCCAAGAGACCCAGTACTTC; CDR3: CASSPSGTAQETQYF
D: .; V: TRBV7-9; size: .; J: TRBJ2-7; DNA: TGTGCCAGCAGCTCTACAGGGGCGGGAGAGACCCAGTGCTTC; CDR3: CASSSTGAGETQCF
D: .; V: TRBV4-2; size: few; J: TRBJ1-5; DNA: TGTGCCAGCAGCCCAAGACTGTTACAGGGTAGACAGCCCCAGCATTTT; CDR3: CASSPRLLQGRQPQHF
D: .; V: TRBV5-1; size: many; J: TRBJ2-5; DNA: TGCGCCAGCAGCTCCCTAGGGAGCCAAGAGACCCAGTACTTC; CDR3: CASSSLGSQETQYF
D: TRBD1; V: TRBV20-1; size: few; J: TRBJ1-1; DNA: TGCAGTGCCCCGAACAGGGGCGCCACCCGGGGTGAAGCTTTCTTT; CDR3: CSAPNRGATRGEAFF
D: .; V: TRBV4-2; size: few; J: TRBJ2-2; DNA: TGTGCCAGCAGCCAAGACGGGGGTAGGAACACCGGGGAGCTGTTTTTT; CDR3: CASSQDGGRNTGELFF
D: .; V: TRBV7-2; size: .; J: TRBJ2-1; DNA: TGTGCCAGCAGCTTAGCCGTCGGGCAGTTCTTC; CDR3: CASSLAVGQFF
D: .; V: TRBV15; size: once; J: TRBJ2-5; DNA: TGTGCCACCAGTAAACCGCGATTCGAGGGAGAGACCCAGTACTTC; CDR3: CATSKPRFEGETQYF
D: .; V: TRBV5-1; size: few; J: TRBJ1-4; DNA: TGCGCCAGCAGCAGTTTAACAGGGTCCAATGAAAAACTGTTTTTT; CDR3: CASSSLTGSNEKLFF
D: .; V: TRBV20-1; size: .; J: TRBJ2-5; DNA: TGCAGTGCCCACGTGTCAGGGCGGCAAGAGACCCAGTACTTC; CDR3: CSAHVSGRQETQYF
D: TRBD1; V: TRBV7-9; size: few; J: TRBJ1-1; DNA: TGTGCCAGCAGCTCCGGGACAGGGAGTACTGAAGCTTTCTTT; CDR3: CASSSGTGSTEAFF